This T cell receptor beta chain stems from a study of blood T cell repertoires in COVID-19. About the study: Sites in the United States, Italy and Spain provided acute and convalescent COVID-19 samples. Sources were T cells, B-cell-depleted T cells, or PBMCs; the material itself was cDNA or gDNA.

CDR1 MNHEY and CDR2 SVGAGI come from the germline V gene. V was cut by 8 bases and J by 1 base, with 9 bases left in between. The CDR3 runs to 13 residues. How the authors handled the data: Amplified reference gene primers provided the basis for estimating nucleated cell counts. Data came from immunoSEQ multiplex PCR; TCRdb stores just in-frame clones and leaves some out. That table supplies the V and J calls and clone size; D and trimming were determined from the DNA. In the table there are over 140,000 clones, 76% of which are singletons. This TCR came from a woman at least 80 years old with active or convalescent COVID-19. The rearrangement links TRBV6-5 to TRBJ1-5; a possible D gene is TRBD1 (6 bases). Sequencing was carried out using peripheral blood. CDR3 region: CASLGQSNQPQHF. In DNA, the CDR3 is TGTGCCAGCCTCGGACAGAGCAATCAGCCCCAGCATTTT.